This paragraph reports one T cell receptor (beta chain). This specimen comes from a study of cytomegalovirus exposure and HLA in healthy donors. The repertoire was sequenced with immunoSEQ multiplex PCR; TCRdb's copy has only in-frame clones and lacks some. This table holds more than 85,000 clones, around 87% found once. Trimming removed 2 bases at V and 6 bases at J, with 8 bases between. CDR1 and CDR2 (germline): SGHRS, YFSETQ. This CDR3 contains 12 residues. The specimen was PBMCs. This clonotype was obtained from a woman aged 18-29 years in good health and CMV-seropositive. The V call is TRBV5-1, the J call TRBJ1-1; the D gene is possibly TRBD1 (5 bases). The CDR3 protein is CASSFKGSEAFF. CDR3 nucleotides: TGCGCCAGCAGCTTCAAGGGGTCTGAAGCTTTCTTT. Full variable domain (remainder filled in from reference TRBV5-1 and TRBJ1-1): KAGVTQTPRYLIKTRGQQVTLSCSPISGHRSVSWYQQTPGQGLQFLFEYFSETQRNKGNFPGRFSGRQFSNSRSEMNVSTLELGDSALYLCASSFKGSEAFFGQGTRLTVV.